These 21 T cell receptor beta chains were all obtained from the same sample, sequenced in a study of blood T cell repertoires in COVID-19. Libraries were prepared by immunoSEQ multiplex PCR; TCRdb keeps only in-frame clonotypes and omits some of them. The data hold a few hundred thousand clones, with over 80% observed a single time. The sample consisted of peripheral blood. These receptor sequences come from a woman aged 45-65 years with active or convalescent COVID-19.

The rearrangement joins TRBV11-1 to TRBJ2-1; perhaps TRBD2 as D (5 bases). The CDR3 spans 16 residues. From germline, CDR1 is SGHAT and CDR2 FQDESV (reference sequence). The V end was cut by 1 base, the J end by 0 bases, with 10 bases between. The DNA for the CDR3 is TGTGCCAGCAGCTTAGTTAACGAGGGCTCCTACAATGAGCAGTTCTTC. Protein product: CASSLVNEGSYNEQFF. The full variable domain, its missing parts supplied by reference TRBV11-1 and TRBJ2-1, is EAEVAQSPRYKITEKSQAVAFWCDPISGHATLYWYRQILGQGPELLVQFQDESVVDDSQLPKDRFSAERLKGVDSTLKIQPAELGDSAMYLCASSLVNEGSYNEQFFGPGTRLTVL.

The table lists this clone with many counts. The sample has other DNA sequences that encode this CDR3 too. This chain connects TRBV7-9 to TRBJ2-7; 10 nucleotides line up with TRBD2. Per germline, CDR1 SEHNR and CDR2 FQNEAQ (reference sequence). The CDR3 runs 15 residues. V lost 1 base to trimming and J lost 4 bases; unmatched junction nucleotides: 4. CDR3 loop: CASSLDLAGDYEQYF. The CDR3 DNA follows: TGTGCCAGCAGCTTAGACCTAGCGGGGGATTACGAGCAGTACTTC. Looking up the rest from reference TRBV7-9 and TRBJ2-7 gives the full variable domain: DTGVSQNPRHKITKRGQNVTFRCDPISEHNRLYWYRQTLGQGPEFLTYFQNEAQLEKSRLLSDRFSAERPKGSFSTLEIQRTEQGDSAMYLCASSLDLAGDYEQYFGPGTRLTVT.

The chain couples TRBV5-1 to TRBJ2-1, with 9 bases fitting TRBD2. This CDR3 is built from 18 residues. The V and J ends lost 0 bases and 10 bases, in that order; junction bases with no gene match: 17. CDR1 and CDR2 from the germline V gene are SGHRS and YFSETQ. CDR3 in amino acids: CASSLAKGSGSWAWEQFF. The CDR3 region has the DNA TGCGCCAGCAGCTTGGCCAAGGGTAGCGGGAGTTGGGCCTGGGAGCAGTTCTTC.

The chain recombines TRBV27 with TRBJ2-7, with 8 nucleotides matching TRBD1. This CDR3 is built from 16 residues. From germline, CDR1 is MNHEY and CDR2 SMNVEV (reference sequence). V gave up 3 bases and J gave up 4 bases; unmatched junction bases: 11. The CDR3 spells CASSFRGRDTAYEQYF. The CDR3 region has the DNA TGTGCCAGCAGTTTCAGGGGGCGGGATACGGCGTACGAGCAGTACTTC.

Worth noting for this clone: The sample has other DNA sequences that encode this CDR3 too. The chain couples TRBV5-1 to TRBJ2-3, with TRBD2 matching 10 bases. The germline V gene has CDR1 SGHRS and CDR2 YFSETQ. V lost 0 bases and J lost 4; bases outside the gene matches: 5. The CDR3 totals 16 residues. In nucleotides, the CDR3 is TGCGCCAGCAGCTTGGTTTCTAGCGGGAGTGCAGATACGCAGTATTTT. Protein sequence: CASSLVSSGSADTQYF.

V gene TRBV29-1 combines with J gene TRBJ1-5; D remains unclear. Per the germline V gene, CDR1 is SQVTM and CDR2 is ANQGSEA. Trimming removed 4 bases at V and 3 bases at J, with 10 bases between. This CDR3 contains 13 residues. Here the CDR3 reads CSVAENSNQPQHF. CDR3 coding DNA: TGCAGCGTTGCTGAGAACTCCAATCAGCCCCAGCATTTT.

The CDR3 protein is CASSPQLAIARGPTDTQYF. The CDR3 nucleotides read TGCGCCAGCAGCCCCCAACTTGCGATTGCGAGAGGGCCCACAGATACGCAGTATTTT. V usage is TRBV4-1 and J usage is TRBJ2-3, with D maybe TRBD2 (5 bases). Deletions cut 4 bases from V and 2 bases from J, with 25 bases between. The germline gives CDR1 MGHRA, CDR2 YSYEKL. The CDR3 is made up of 19 amino acids.

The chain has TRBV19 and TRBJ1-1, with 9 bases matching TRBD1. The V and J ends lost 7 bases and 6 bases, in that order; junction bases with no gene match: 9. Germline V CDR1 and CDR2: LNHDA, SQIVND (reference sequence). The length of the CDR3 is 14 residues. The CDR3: CASTRGTGSPEAFF. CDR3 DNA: TGTGCCAGTACCAGAGGGACAGGGTCCCCTGAAGCTTTCTTT.

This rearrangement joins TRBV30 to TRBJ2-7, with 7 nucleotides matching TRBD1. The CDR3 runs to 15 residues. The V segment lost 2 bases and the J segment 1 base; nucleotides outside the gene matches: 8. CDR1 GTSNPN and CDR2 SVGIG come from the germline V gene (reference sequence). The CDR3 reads CAWSPGTAVSYEQYF. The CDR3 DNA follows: TGTGCCTGGAGTCCCGGGACAGCCGTTTCCTACGAGCAGTACTTC.

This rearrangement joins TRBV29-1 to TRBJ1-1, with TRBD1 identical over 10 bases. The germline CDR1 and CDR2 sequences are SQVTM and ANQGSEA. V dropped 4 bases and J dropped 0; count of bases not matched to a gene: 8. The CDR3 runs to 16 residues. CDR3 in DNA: TGCAGCGTTGCGGGACAGGGGATAAGATTGAACACTGAAGCTTTCTTT. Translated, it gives CSVAGQGIRLNTEAFF.

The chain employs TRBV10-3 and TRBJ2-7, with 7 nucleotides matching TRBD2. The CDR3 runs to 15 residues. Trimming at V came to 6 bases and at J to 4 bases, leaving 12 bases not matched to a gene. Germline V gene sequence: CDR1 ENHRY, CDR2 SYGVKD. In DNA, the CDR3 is TGTGCCATCAGAGGTGGGTCTAGCGGAGTTTACGAGCAGTACTTC. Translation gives CAIRGGSSGVYEQYF.

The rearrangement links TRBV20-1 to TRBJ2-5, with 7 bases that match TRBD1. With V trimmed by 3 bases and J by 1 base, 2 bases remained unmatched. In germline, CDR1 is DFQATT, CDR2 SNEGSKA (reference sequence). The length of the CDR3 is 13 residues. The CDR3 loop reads CSASGDSQETQYF. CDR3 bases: TGCAGTGCTAGTGGGGACAGCCAAGAGACCCAGTACTTC.

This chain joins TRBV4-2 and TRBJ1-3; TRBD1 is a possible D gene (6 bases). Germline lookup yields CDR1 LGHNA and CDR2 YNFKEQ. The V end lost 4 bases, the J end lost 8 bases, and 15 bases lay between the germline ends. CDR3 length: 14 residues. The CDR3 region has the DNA TGTGCCAGCAGCCCAGGGACAAGGGGAGACACCATATATTTT. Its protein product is CASSPGTRGDTIYF.

For the CDR3, the DNA is TGTGCCTGGAGGAGCGAGGGAGGGTCGGCTAATGAAAAACTGTTTTTT. Translation gives CAWRSEGGSANEKLFF. This rearrangement joins TRBV30 to TRBJ1-4; no clear D. Per germline, CDR1 GTSNPN and CDR2 SVGIG (reference sequence). CDR3 size: 16 residues. The V and J ends lost 3 bases and 3 bases respectively, with 17 bases between them.

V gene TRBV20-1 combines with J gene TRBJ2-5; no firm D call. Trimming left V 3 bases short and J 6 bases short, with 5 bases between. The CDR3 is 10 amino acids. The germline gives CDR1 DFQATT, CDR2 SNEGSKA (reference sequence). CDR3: CSASVKTQYF. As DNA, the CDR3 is TGCAGTGCTAGCGTAAAGACCCAGTACTTC.

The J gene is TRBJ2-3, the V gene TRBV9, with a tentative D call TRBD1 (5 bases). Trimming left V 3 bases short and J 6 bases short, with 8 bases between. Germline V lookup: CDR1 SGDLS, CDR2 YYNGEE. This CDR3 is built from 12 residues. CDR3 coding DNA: TGTGCCAGCAGCGCCTACAGGGATACGCAGTATTTT. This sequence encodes CASSAYRDTQYF.

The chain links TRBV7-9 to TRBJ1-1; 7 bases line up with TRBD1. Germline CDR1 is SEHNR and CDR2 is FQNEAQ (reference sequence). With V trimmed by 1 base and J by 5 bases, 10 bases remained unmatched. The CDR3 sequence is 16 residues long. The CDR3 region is CASSLVPQGVGTEAFF. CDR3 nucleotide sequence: TGTGCCAGCAGCTTAGTACCCCAGGGGGTTGGGACTGAAGCTTTCTTT.

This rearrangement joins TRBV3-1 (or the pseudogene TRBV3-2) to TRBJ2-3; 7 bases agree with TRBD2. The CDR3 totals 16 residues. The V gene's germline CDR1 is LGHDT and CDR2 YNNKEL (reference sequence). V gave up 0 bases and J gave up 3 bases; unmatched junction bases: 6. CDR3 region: CASSQEGLTTTDTQYF. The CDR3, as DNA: TGTGCCAGCAGCCAAGAGGGACTAACCACTACAGATACGCAGTATTTT.

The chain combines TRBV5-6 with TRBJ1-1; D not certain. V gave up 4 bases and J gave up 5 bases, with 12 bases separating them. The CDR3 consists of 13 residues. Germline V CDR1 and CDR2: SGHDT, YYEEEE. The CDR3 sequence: CASSVGRWTEAFF. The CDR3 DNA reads TGTGCCAGCAGCGTGGGGAGGTGGACTGAAGCTTTCTTT. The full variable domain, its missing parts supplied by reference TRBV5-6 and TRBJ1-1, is DAGVTQSPTHLIKTRGQQVTLRCSPKSGHDTVSWYQQALGQGPQFIFQYYEEEERQRGNFPDRFSGHQFPNYSSELNVNALLLGDSALYLCASSVGRWTEAFFGQGTRLTVV.

CDR3 sequence reads: CASSLVQGSGEQYF. Written as DNA, the CDR3 is TGCGCCAGCAGCTTGGTCCAGGGGAGCGGCGAGCAGTACTTC. The gene calls are TRBV5-1 and TRBJ2-7; maybe TRBD1 (6 bases). The germline gives CDR1 SGHRS, CDR2 YFSETQ. The CDR3 is 14 amino acids. V lost 0 bases and J lost 6, with 13 bases in between.

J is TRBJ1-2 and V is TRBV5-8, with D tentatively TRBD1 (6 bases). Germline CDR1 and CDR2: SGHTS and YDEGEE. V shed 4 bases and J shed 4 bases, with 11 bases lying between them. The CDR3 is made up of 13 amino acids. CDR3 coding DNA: TGTGCCAGCAGCAGCACAGGGACCTATGGCTACACCTTC. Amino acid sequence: CASSSTGTYGYTF.